These 15 T cell receptor beta chains were sequenced from one sample in a study of blood T cell repertoires in COVID-19. Assay: immunoSEQ multiplex PCR; the TCRdb copy retains only in-frame clones and omits some. Found here are more than 200,000 clones, about 90% of them singletons; the top ten hold around 1.5%. The specimen was peripheral blood. Source of these receptors: a man older than 75 with acute or convalescent COVID-19.

J is TRBJ1-2 and V is TRBV11-2; no reliable D call. CDR1 and CDR2 from the germline V gene are SGHAT and FQNNGV. Trimming took 1 base from V and 2 from J, leaving 8 bases between them. CDR3 size: 14 residues. This chain's CDR3 is CASSLGGTNYGYTF. The CDR3, as DNA: TGTGCCAGCAGCTTAGGTGGCACCAACTATGGCTACACCTTC.

The chain uses TRBV24-1 and TRBJ2-1; 7 bases agree with TRBD2. Germline CDR1 is KGHDR and CDR2 is SFDVKD. Trimming removed 4 bases from V and 2 bases from J; junction bases left unmatched: 10. This CDR3 contains 17 residues. The CDR3 sequence: CATSDPKASGPYNEQFF. As DNA, the CDR3 is TGTGCCACCAGTGACCCCAAAGCTAGCGGCCCCTACAATGAGCAGTTCTTC.

This clone came up once. V gene TRBV5-1 combines with J gene TRBJ2-3, with D uncertain. V was trimmed by 5 bases and J by 6 bases, leaving 7 bases between them. From germline, CDR1 is SGHRS and CDR2 YFSETQ. CDR3 length: 11 residues. For the CDR3, the DNA is TGCGCCAGCAGGGTTCAGGATACGCAGTATTTT. It is translated as CASRVQDTQYF.

The DNA of the CDR3 is TGTGCCAGCAGCCGGCAGGGTGTGGAGACCCAGTACTTC. Its protein product is CASSRQGVETQYF. The V gene is TRBV12-3 or TRBV12-4, the J gene TRBJ2-5, with D possibly TRBD1 on 5 matching bases. This CDR3 is 13 amino acids long. The V gene lost 6 bases and the J gene lost 5 bases, with 13 bases spanning the gap.

This clone was detected once. The J gene is TRBJ1-1, the V gene TRBV6-5; 7 bases are shared with TRBD1. CDR1 is MNHEY, CDR2 SVGAGI, per germline. The CDR3 spans 15 residues. J was trimmed by 0 bases and V by 10 bases; bases with no gene match: 11. CDR3 loop: CATRGQLLLNTEAFF. The CDR3 DNA sequence: TGTGCCACCAGGGGACAGCTCCTTTTGAACACTGAAGCTTTCTTT.

The CDR3 region has the DNA TGTGCCAGCAGCCGGGACTTCGACCCGGGTACGCAGTATTTT. Translating it yields CASSRDFDPGTQYF. This chain links TRBV3-1 (or the pseudogene TRBV3-2) with TRBJ2-3; tentatively, D is TRBD2 (6 bases). The CDR3 loop spans 14 amino acids. Trimming took 4 bases from V and 8 from J, leaving 16 bases between them. CDR1 LGHDT and CDR2 YNNKEL come from the germline V gene (reference sequence).

This sequence joins TRBV10-2 and TRBJ2-3; 8 bases agree with TRBD2. The CDR3 spans 16 residues. Germline CDR1 WSHSY, CDR2 SAAADI. V trimming: 3 bases; J trimming: 6 bases; junction bases outside the gene matches: 11. The CDR3 nucleotides read TGCGCCAGCAGTGAACTAGCGGAGAGGCCCTGGGATACGCAGTATTTT. Translated, it gives CASSELAERPWDTQYF.

The chain is built from TRBV4-3 and TRBJ2-1; a weak D match, TRBD1 (6 bases). CDR1 is LGHNA, CDR2 YSLEER, per germline. V lost 0 bases to trimming and J lost 7 bases, with 19 bases between them. This CDR3 is built from 17 residues. CDR3 sequence reads: CASSQDKGTLLLNEQFF. In DNA form, the CDR3 reads TGCGCCAGCAGCCAAGATAAGGGGACACTACTCTTAAATGAGCAGTTCTTC.

The chain combines TRBV7-6 with TRBJ1-3; D unresolved. CDR1 and CDR2 (germline): SGHVS, FNYEAQ. The length of the CDR3 is 15 residues. Trimming shortened V by 0 bases and J by 1 base, and 7 bases separated the two germline ends. For the CDR3, the DNA is TGTGCCAGCAGCTTAGCGCGTGCTTCTGGAAACACCATATATTTT. Protein product: CASSLARASGNTIYF. Using reference TRBV7-6 and TRBJ1-3 for the parts outside the CDR3, the full variable domain is GAGVSQSPRYKVTKRGQDVALRCDPISGHVSLYWYRQALGQGPEFLTYFNYEAQQDKSGLPNDRFSAERPEGSISTLTIQRTEQRDSAMYRCASSLARASGNTIYFGEGSWLTVV.

The chain recombines TRBV7-2 with TRBJ1-1; 9 positions agree with TRBD1. Germline loops: CDR1 SGHTA, CDR2 FQGNSA. The CDR3 extends over 14 amino acids. V lost 3 bases and J lost 4; bases outside the gene matches: 3. The DNA for the CDR3 is TGTGCCAGCAGCTTCCAGGGACAGGGCACTGAAGCTTTCTTT. Amino acids: CASSFQGQGTEAFF. Supplemented by reference TRBV7-2 and TRBJ1-1, the full variable domain reads GAGVSQSPSNKVTEKGKDVELRCDPISGHTALYWYRQSLGQGLEFLIYFQGNSAPDKSGLPSDRFSAERTGGSVSTLTIQRTQQEDSAVYLCASSFQGQGTEAFFGQGTRLTVV.

This rearrangement joins TRBV9 to TRBJ2-5; 10 bases match TRBD2. Germline-derived CDR1 and CDR2 are SGDLS and YYNGEE. The CDR3 covers 16 residues. Trimming at V came to 0 bases and at J to 3 bases, leaving 5 bases not matched to a gene. The CDR3 DNA follows: TGTGCCAGCAGCGTAGTTCAGCGGGGGGGCGAAGAGACCCAGTACTTC. Amino acids: CASSVVQRGGEETQYF.

The rearrangement joins TRBV2 to TRBJ1-1; 7 positions match TRBD1. Germline assignment: CDR1 SNHLY and CDR2 FYNNEI. The CDR3 runs 13 residues. V was clipped by 3 bases and J by 6 bases; unmatched bases: 4. This chain's CDR3 is CASSDRGKAEAFF. The CDR3, as DNA: TGTGCCAGCAGTGACAGGGGGAAGGCTGAAGCTTTCTTT.

V gene TRBV10-3 combines with J gene TRBJ2-1; TRBD1 aligns across 9 bases. Germline V lookup: CDR1 ENHRY, CDR2 SYGVKD. Trimming removed 2 bases from V and 9 bases from J; junction bases left unmatched: 5. The CDR3 runs to 14 residues. The CDR3, as DNA: TGTGCCATCAGTGAGGACAGGGGGGTTAGTGAGCAGTTCTTC. Translated, it gives CAISEDRGVSEQFF.

This clone was seen only once. V usage is TRBV2 and J usage is TRBJ1-6, with TRBD1 matching 7 bases. Germline CDR1 SNHLY, CDR2 FYNNEI. This CDR3 contains 15 residues. J lost 9 bases, V lost 2 bases, and 7 bases had no gene match. The CDR3 DNA reads as TGTGCCAGCAGTGAACTTAGGGGGCAAGGTTCACCCCTCCACTTT. This gives the protein CASSELRGQGSPLHF.

The genes are TRBV6-5 and TRBJ2-5; D is perhaps TRBD2 (6 bases). Trimming stripped 2 bases from V and 4 bases from J, with 14 bases between. The CDR3 has 15 amino acids. Germline V gene data show CDR1 as MNHEY and CDR2 as SVGAGI. CDR3 in amino acids: CASSYDGTGVETQYF. CDR3 DNA sequence: TGTGCCAGCAGTTACGATGGGACGGGAGTAGAGACCCAGTACTTC.